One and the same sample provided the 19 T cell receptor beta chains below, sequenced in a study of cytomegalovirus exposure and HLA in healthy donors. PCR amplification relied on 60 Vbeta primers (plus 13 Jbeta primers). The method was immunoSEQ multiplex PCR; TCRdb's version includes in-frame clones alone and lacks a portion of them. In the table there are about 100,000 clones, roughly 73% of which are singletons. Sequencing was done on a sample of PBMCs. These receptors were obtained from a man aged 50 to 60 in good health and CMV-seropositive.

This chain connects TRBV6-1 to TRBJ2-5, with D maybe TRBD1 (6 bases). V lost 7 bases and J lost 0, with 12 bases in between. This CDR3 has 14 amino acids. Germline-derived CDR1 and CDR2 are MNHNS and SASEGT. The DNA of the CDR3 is TGTGCCAGCACCTTGGACAGAAACCAAGAGACCCAGTACTTC. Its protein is CASTLDRNQETQYF.

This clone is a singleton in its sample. CDR3 loop: CASSPPSADTQYF. CDR3 coding DNA: TGTGCCAGCAGCCCCCCTAGCGCAGATACGCAGTATTTT. The chain links TRBV13 to TRBJ2-3, with a possible D match to TRBD2 (6 bases). Germline values: CDR1 PRHDT, CDR2 FYEKMQ (reference sequence). V was trimmed by 5 bases and J by 4 bases, leaving 10 bases between them. The CDR3 consists of 13 residues. Full variable domain (rest looked up from reference TRBV13 and TRBJ2-3): AAGVIQSPRHLIKEKRETATLKCYPIPRHDTVYWYQQGPGQDPQFLISFYEKMQSDKGSIPDRFSAQQFSDYHSELNMSSLELGDSALYFCASSPPSADTQYFGPGTRLTVL.

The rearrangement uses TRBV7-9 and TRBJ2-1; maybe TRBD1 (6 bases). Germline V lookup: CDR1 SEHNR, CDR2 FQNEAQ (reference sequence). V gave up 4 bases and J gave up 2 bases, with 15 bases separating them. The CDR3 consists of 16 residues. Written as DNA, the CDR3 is TGTGCCAGCAGCTCGACGTACAGGGTCCCCTACAATGAGCAGTTCTTC. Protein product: CASSSTYRVPYNEQFF.

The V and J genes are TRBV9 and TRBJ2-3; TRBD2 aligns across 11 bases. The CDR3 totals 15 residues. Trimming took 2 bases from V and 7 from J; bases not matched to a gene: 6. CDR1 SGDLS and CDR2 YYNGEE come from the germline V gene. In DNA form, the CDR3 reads TGTGCCAGCAGCGTTGGTAGCGGGGGGGCAAATACGCAGTATTTT. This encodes CASSVGSGGANTQYF.

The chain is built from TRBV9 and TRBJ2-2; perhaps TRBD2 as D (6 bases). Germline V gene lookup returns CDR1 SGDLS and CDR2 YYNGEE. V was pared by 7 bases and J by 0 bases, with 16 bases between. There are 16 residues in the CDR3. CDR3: CASLEGHGANTGELFF. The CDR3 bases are TGTGCCAGCCTGGAGGGGCACGGGGCGAACACCGGGGAGCTGTTTTTT.

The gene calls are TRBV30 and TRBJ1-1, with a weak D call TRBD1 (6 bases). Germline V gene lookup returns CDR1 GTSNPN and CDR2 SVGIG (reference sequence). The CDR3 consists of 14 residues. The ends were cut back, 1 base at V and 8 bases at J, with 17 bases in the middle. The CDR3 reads CAWSGPGGRGEAFF. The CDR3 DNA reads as TGTGCCTGGAGTGGGCCCGGGGGGAGGGGGGAAGCTTTCTTT. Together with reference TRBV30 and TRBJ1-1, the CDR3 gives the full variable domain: SQTIHQWPATLVQPVGSPLSLECTVEGTSNPNLYWYRQAAGRGLQLLFYSVGIGQISSEVPQNLSASRPQDRQFILSSKKLLLSDSGFYLCAWSGPGGRGEAFFGQGTRLTVV.

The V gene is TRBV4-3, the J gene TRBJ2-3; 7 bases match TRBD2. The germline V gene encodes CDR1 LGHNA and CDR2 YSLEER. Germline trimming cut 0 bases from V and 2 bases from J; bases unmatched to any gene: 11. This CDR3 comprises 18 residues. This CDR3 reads CASSQEGLVAGITDTQYF. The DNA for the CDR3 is TGCGCCAGCAGCCAAGAAGGGCTGGTAGCGGGTATCACAGATACGCAGTATTTT.

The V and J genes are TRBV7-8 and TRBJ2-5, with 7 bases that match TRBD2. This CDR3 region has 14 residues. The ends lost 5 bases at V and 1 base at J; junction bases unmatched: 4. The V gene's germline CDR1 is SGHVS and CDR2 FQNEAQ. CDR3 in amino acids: CASSPGGTQETQYF. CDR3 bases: TGTGCCAGCAGCCCCGGGGGGACCCAAGAGACCCAGTACTTC.

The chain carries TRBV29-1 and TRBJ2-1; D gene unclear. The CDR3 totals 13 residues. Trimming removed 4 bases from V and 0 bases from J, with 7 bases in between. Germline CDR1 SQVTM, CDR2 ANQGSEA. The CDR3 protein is CSVAKSSYNEQFF. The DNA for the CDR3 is TGCAGCGTTGCCAAGAGCTCCTACAATGAGCAGTTCTTC.

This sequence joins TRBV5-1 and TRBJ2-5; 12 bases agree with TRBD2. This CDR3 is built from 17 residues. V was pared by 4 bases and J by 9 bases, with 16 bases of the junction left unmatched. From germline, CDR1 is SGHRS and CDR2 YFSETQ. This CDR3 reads CASSLTTSGGGATAQYF. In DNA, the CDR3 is TGCGCCAGCAGCCTAACGACTAGCGGGGGTGGGGCCACGGCCCAGTACTTC.

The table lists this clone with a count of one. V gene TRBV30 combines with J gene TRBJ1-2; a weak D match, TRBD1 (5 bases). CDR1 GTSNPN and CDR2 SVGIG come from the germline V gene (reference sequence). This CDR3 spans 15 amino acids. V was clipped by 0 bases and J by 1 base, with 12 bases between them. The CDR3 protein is CAWSVGGTDNYGYTF. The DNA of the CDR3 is TGTGCCTGGAGTGTGGGGGGGACGGATAACTATGGCTACACCTTC.

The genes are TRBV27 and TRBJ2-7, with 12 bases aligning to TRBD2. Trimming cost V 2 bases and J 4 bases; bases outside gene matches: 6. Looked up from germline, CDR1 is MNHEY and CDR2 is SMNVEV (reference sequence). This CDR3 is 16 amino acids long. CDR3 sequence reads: CASSLGALAGGYEQYF. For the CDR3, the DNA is TGTGCCAGCAGTTTAGGAGCCCTAGCGGGGGGGTACGAGCAGTACTTC.

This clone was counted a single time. As DNA, the CDR3 is TGTGCCAGCAGTTGGGGACAGTTTCTTAACTATGGCTACACCTTC. It yields the protein CASSWGQFLNYGYTF. The chain is built from TRBV6-6 and TRBJ1-2; 7 positions agree with TRBD1. Trimming at V came to 4 bases and at J to 1 base, leaving 6 bases not matched to a gene. The length of the CDR3 is 15 residues. Germline assignment: CDR1 MNHNY and CDR2 SVGAGI (reference sequence).

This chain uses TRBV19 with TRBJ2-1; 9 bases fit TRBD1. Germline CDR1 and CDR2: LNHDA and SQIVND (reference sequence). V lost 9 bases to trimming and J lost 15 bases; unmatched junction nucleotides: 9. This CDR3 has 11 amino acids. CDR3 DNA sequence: TGTGCCAGGGGGATCACAGGGGGCCTGTTCTTC. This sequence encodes CARGITGGLFF.

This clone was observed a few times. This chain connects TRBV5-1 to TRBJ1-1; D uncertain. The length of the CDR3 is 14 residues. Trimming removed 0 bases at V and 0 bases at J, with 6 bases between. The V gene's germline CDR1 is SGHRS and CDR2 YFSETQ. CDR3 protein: CASSLDRMNTEAFF. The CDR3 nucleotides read TGCGCCAGCAGCTTGGACAGAATGAACACTGAAGCTTTCTTT. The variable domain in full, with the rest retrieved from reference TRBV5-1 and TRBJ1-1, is KAGVTQTPRYLIKTRGQQVTLSCSPISGHRSVSWYQQTPGQGLQFLFEYFSETQRNKGNFPGRFSGRQFSNSRSEMNVSTLELGDSALYLCASSLDRMNTEAFFGQGTRLTVV.

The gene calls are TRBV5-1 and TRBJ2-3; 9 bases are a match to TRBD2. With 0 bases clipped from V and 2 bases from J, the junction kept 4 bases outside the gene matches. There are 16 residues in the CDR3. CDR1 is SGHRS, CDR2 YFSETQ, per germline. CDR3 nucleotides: TGCGCCAGCAGCTTGGCCGGGACTAGCCCCACAGATACGCAGTATTTT. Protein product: CASSLAGTSPTDTQYF.

The CDR3 DNA follows: TGTGCCAGCAGCCCACAGGGGGCTGGCTACACCTTC. Translation gives CASSPQGAGYTF. This chain joins TRBV5-6 and TRBJ1-2, with TRBD1 matching 9 bases. The trim removed 4 bases at V and 7 bases at J, leaving 2 bases unmatched. The germline V gene encodes CDR1 SGHDT and CDR2 YYEEEE. The CDR3 runs 12 residues.

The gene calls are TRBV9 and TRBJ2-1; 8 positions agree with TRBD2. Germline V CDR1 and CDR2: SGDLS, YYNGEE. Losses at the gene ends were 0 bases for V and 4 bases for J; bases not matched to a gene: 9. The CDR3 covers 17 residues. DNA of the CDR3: TGTGCCAGCAGCGTAGGGGGTCGCGGGGGGACGTACAATGAGCAGTTCTTC. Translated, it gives CASSVGGRGGTYNEQFF.

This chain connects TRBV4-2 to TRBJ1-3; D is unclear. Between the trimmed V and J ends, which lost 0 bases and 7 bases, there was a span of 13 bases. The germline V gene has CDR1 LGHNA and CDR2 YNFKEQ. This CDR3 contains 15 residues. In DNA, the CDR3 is TGTGCCAGCAGCCAAGAACAGCTCTCGGCGAACACCATATATTTT. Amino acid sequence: CASSQEQLSANTIYF.